This T cell receptor (beta chain) appears in the sequencing data of a study of PD-L1 blockade in urothelial cancer. Study-level information: Blood gave a median approximately 140,000 T cells.

A spike-in of synthetic TCR analog templates was added to each PCR. The table came from immunoSEQ multiplex PCR; TCRdb's copy has only in-frame clones and leaves some out. The sample lists 95,000 or so clones, around 87% occurring once. The CDR3 is made up of 9 amino acids. Germline V CDR1 and CDR2: SGHDT, YYEEEE. Trimming shortened V by 7 bases and J by 11 bases, and 7 bases separated the two germline ends. Time point here: pretreatment peripheral blood. All patients carried locally advanced or metastatic urothelial carcinoma. Each patient contributed between 1 and 8 total time points of blood mononuclear cells, pretreatment and during treatment.

The sequence was obtained from a man in his 60s with urothelial cancer. This chain uses TRBV5-6 with TRBJ1-5; D remains ambiguous. Sequencing was performed on PBMCs, taken around atezolizumab (anti-PD-L1) treatment. The CDR3 loop is CASARAQHF. In DNA form, the CDR3 reads TGTGCCAGCGCCCGAGCCCAGCATTTT.